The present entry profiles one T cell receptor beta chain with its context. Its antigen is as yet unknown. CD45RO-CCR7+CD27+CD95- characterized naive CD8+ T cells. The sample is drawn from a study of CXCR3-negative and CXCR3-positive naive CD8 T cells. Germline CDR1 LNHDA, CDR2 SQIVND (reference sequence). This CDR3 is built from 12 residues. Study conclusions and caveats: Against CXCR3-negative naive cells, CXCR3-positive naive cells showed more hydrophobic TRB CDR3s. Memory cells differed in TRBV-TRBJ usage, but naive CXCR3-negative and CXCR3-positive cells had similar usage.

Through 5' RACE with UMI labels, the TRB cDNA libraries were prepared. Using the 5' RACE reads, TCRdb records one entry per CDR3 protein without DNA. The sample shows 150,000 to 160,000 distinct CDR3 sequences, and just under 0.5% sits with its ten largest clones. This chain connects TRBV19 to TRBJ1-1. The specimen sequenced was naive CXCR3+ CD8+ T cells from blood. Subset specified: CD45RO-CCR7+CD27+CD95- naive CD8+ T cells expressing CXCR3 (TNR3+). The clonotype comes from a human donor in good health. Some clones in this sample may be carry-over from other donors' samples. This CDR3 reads CASRMSGTEAFF. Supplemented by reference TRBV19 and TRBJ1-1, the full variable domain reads DGGITQSPKYLFRKEGQNVTLSCEQNLNHDAMYWYRQDPGQGLRLIYYSQIVNDFQKGDIAEGYSVSREKKESFPLTVTSAQKNPTAFYLCASRMSGTEAFFGQGTRLTVV.